The next 9 T cell receptor beta chains were all read from a single sample in a study of blood T cell repertoires in COVID-19. Repertoires were generated with immunoSEQ multiplex PCR, while TCRdb's copy carries only in-frame clones and drops some. The sample has about 89,000 clones; 72% are singletons. The sample consisted of peripheral blood. These receptors were taken from a woman over 75 with acute or convalescent COVID-19.

This clone was recorded once. The chain links TRBV7-9 to TRBJ2-7; D is perhaps TRBD1 (6 bases). The CDR3 is 14 amino acids. Trimming removed 1 base at V and 5 bases at J, with 12 bases between. Germline V gene data show CDR1 as SEHNR and CDR2 as FQNEAQ (reference sequence). CDR3 nucleotides: TGTGCCAGCAGCTTAGGACGAGGGGGAGACGAGCAGTACTTC. It is translated as CASSLGRGGDEQYF.

Here the CDR3 DNA reads TGTGCCAGCAGCCCCCGAGGCCGGGGAGAAGGCTACACCTTC. As protein: CASSPRGRGEGYTF. The rearrangement joins TRBV9 to TRBJ1-2; D is ambiguous. Germline CDR1 and CDR2: SGDLS and YYNGEE. V lost 4 bases and J lost 8, with 18 bases in between. The CDR3 has 14 residues.

The chain uses TRBV28 and TRBJ1-1; no clear D gene. The CDR3 runs to 14 residues. From germline, CDR1 is MDHEN and CDR2 SYDVKM. Trimming shortened V by 5 bases and J by 3 bases, and 13 bases separated the two germline ends. CDR3 nucleotide sequence: TGTGCCAGCAGTCCACGATCCGGGTACACTGAAGCTTTCTTT. It is translated as CASSPRSGYTEAFF.

The chain has TRBV29-1 and TRBJ2-3; maybe TRBD2 (6 bases). V was shortened by 4 bases and J by 1 base, with 9 bases between the two germline ends. There are 13 residues in the CDR3. CDR1 and CDR2 from the germline V gene are SQVTM and ANQGSEA. For the CDR3, the DNA is TGCAGCGTTGTTAAGCGGGGCACAGATACGCAGTATTTT. This codes for CSVVKRGTDTQYF.

The chain combines TRBV7-3 with TRBJ2-2, with 8 bases lining up with TRBD2. The CDR3 runs 18 residues. CDR1 is SGHTA, CDR2 FQGTGA, per germline. The junction had 16 bases not matched to a gene; V was cut back by 4 bases and J by 6 bases. The CDR3 reads CASSSPGGALLVAGELFF. The CDR3 nucleotides read TGTGCCAGCAGCTCCCCCGGGGGGGCCCTCCTTGTAGCCGGGGAGCTGTTTTTT.

V and J are TRBV28 and TRBJ1-2; D uncertain. The CDR3 has 14 residues. The germline CDR1 and CDR2 sequences are MDHEN and SYDVKM. Trimming cost V 4 bases and J 4 bases, with 13 bases left between them. The DNA for the CDR3 is TGTGCCAGCAGTTCCCCTCGAGCAATCTATGGCTACACCTTC. Amino acid sequence: CASSSPRAIYGYTF.

The V gene is TRBV28, the J gene TRBJ1-5, with D uncertain. The length of the CDR3 is 16 residues. The V gene lost 4 bases and the J gene lost 3 bases, with 16 bases spanning the gap. Germline assignment: CDR1 MDHEN and CDR2 SYDVKM. CDR3 in amino acids: CASSSLRRDDNQPQHF. CDR3 nucleotides: TGTGCCAGCAGTTCCCTCCGGCGGGATGACAATCAGCCCCAGCATTTT.

The chain has TRBV7-2 and TRBJ1-2; TRBD1 aligns across 9 bases. This CDR3 spans 14 amino acids. The germline V gene encodes CDR1 SGHTA and CDR2 FQGNSA. Unmatched junction bases numbered 4, after V lost 5 bases and J lost 3 bases. CDR3 in amino acids: CASSLRQGDYGYTF. Written as DNA, the CDR3 is TGTGCCAGCAGCCTCAGACAGGGGGACTATGGCTACACCTTC.

The rearrangement uses TRBV30 and TRBJ2-5, with no clear D. Between the trimmed V and J ends, which lost 0 bases and 7 bases, there was a span of 6 bases. CDR3 length equals 11 residues. Germline V gene data show CDR1 as GTSNPN and CDR2 as SVGIG (reference sequence). The CDR3 is CAWSVLRTQYF. The CDR3, as DNA: TGTGCCTGGAGTGTACTTCGGACCCAGTACTTC.